A selection of T cell receptor beta chains follows, all from one sample in a study of shared clonotypes between healthy human individuals. Sequenced by immunoSEQ multiplex PCR; TCRdb stores in-frame clones only, minus some. The data show about 1,800,000 clones, approximately 94% seen once. Sequenced material: naive CD8+ T cells sorted from blood. The receptors were gathered from a man aged 18 to 29 in good health. The CDR3 runs from the conserved cysteine through the conserved F or W. A D gene is named only where the DNA matches it firmly.

d_gene,j_gene,v_gene,CDR3aa
NA,TRBJ2-2,TRBV27,CASSLVVSTGELFF
TRBD2,TRBJ2-3,TRBV2,CASSPASGGTDTQYF
NA,TRBJ2-5,TRBV28,CASRAFVSKETQYF
TRBD1,TRBJ2-2,TRBV5-4,CASSLSDGTANTGELFF
NA,TRBJ2-7,TRBV6-1,CASSEGYTYEQYF
NA,TRBJ2-3,TRBV19,CASSIVPGTDTQYF
NA,TRBJ1-1,TRBV4-1,CASSLGPNTEAFF
TRBD1,TRBJ2-2,TRBV4-1,CASSQGDRGGYTGELFF
TRBD1,TRBJ2-2,TRBV7-7,CASSPGTGIHTGELFF
NA,TRBJ1-1,TRBV15,CATSRVRMGETEAFF
NA,TRBJ1-1,TRBV6-1,CASSDSMNTEAFF
NA,TRBJ2-7,TRBV9,CASSPSPQPAYEQYF
TRBD1,TRBJ1-5,TRBV2,CASSEPGTGVQPQHF
TRBD2,TRBJ2-7,TRBV4-3,CASSQIAGSSYEQYF
NA,TRBJ1-1,TRBV19,CASSIGPTEAFF
NA,TRBJ2-1,TRBV5-6,CASSPAGVRNEQFF
NA,TRBJ2-6,TRBV21-1,CASTLGQTSSGANVLTF
NA,TRBJ2-7,TRBV13,CASSLGGQGSYEQYF
NA,TRBJ2-3,TRBV6-6,CASSWSDPSTDTQYF
TRBD2,TRBJ2-1,TRBV12-5,CASGLELAGGLNNEQFF
NA,TRBJ2-7,TRBV7-6,CASSLDGGWPGEQYF
TRBD2,TRBJ2-7,TRBV5-1,CASSFDRIGTSGSYEQYF
NA,TRBJ1-1,TRBV11-2,CASSLWVGNTEAFF
NA,TRBJ2-1,TRBV9,CASSVARGGNEQFF
NA,TRBJ1-1,TRBV27,CASSSIDKNTEAFF
TRBD1,TRBJ1-5,TRBV13,CASSFGTDYQPQHF
NA,TRBJ2-7,TRBV28,CASSFGQFSYEQYF
NA,TRBJ2-4,TRBV18,CASSPWAERTMENIQYF
NA,TRBJ2-6,TRBV27,CASSPLGGANVLTF
NA,TRBJ1-1,TRBV27,CASSASGGTEAFF
NA,TRBJ1-1,TRBV6-5,CASSPLGPLNTEAFF
TRBD1,TRBJ2-5,TRBV7-6,CASSTPRDRGGETQYF
NA,TRBJ2-5,TRBV7-9,CASSLSEGSETQYF
NA,TRBJ1-1,TRBV7-9,CASSPPLTVSTEAFF
NA,TRBJ1-2,TRBV5-4,CASSFGGGPSDGYTF
NA,TRBJ1-2,TRBV9,CASSSFSRLGNYGYTF
TRBD2,TRBJ2-7,TRBV5-1,CASSPGLAENPYEQYF
NA,TRBJ1-3,TRBV28,CASSPNRRRVVGNTIYF
NA,TRBJ1-1,TRBV30,CAWRPRDAWQSTEAFF
TRBD2,TRBJ2-7,TRBV29-1,CSVEGTTSGTDEQYF
TRBD1,TRBJ1-6,TRBV4-1,CASSQTGFNSPLHF
NA,TRBJ2-1,TRBV11-2,CASSLTYEQFF
TRBD1,TRBJ2-2,TRBV5-1,CASSLYRGPTGELFF
TRBD1,TRBJ1-2,TRBV9,CASSSTGAGSYGYTF
NA,TRBJ2-5,TRBV7-9,CASSTSQPGTQYF
NA,TRBJ1-1,TRBV7-6,CASGFRGSGEAFF
TRBD1,TRBJ1-1,TRBV6-1,CASRAGQGRTEAFF
NA,TRBJ1-1,TRBV5-1,CASSLRQVNTEAFF
NA,TRBJ2-2,TRBV6-5,CASSYSDDTGELFF
TRBD1,TRBJ2-3,TRBV29-1,CSAMTGQGAPDTQYF
TRBD2,TRBJ2-1,TRBV5-4,CGYWGLAGGENEQFF
NA,TRBJ2-1,TRBV7-6,CASSLAPEEQFF
NA,TRBJ2-7,TRBV7-8,CASSLDLDLSYEQYF
NA,TRBJ2-7,TRBV5-1,CASSSDIYEQYF
NA,TRBJ2-5,TRBV27,CASSLLGEETQYF